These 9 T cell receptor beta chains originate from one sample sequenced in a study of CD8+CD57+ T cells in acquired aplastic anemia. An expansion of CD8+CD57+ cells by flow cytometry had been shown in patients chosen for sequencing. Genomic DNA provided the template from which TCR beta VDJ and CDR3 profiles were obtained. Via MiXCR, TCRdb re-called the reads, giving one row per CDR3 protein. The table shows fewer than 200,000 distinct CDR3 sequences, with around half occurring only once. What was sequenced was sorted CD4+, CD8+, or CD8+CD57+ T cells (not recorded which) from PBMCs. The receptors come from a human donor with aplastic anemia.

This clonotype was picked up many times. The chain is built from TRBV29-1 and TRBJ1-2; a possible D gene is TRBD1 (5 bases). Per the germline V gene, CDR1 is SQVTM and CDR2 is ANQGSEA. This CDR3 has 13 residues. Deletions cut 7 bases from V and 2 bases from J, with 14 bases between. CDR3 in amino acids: CSGTPPGNYGYTF. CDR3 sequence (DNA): TGCAGCGGGACACCCCCAGGCAACTATGGCTACACCTTC.

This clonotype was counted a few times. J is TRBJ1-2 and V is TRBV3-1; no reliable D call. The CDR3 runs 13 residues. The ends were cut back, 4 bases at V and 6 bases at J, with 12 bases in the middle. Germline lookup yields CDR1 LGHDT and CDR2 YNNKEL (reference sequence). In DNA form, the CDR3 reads TGTGCCAGCAGCCGTATGGGTACTGATGGCTACACCTTC. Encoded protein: CASSRMGTDGYTF.

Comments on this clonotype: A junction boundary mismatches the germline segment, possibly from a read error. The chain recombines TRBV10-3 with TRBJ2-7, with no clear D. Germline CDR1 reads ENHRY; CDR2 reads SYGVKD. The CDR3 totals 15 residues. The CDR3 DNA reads TGTGCCAGCAGTGCCCCCACGGGCGCCCCCTACGAGCAGTACTTC. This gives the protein CASSAPTGAPYEQYF.

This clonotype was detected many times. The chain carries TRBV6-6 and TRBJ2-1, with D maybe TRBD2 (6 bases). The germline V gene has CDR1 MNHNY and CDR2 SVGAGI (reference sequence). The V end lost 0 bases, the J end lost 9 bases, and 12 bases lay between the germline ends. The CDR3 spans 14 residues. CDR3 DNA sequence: TGTGCCAGCAGTTACTCGTCGATGGGGGGTGAGCAGTTCTTC. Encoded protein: CASSYSSMGGEQFF.

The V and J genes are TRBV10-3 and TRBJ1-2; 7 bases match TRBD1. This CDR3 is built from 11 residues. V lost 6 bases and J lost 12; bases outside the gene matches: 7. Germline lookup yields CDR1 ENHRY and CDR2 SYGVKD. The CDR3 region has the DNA TGTGCCATCAGCCCGACAGGGAACCACACCTTC. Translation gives CAISPTGNHTF.

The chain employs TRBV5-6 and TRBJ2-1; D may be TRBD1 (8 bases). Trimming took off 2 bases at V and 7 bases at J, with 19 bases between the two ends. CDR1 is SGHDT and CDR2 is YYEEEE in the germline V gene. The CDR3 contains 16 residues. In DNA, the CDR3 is TGTGCCAGCAGCTTCGACAGGGGAGGCGGGGGTAATGAGCAGTTCTTC. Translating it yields CASSFDRGGGGNEQFF.

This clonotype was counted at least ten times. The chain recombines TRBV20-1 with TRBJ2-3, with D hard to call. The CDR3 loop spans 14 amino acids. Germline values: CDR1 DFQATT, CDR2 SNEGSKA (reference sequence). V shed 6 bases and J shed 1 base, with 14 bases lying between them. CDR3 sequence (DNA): TGCAGTGCCAAATACCCGACGGGCACAGATACGCAGTATTTT. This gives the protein CSAKYPTGTDTQYF.

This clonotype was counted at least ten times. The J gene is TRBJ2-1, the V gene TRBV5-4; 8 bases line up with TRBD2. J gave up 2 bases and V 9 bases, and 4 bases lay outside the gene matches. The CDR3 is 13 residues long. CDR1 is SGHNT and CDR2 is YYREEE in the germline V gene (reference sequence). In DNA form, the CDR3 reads TGTGCCACCTCACTAGCGGCCTACAATGAGCAGTTCTTC. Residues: CATSLAAYNEQFF.

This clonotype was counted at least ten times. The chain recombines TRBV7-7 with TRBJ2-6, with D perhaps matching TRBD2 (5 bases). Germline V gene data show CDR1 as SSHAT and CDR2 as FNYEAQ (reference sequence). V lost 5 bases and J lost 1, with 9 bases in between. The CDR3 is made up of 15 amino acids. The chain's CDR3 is CASSPGVSGANVLTF. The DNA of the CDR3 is TGTGCCAGCAGCCCCGGGGTATCTGGGGCCAACGTCCTGACTTTC.